This is a list of T cell receptor beta chains from one sample in a study of response to subunit inactivated influenza vaccine. TCRdb fed the RT-PCR reads into MiXCR, producing one record per CDR3 protein. The sample shows 300,000 to 350,000 distinct CDR3 sequences, less than 25% of them seen only once. This specimen was PBMCs from blood, taken 21 months after vaccination. The receptors come from a man between 50 and 69 years old who received an inactivated influenza vaccine. CDR3s include the opening cysteine and the closing phenylalanine or tryptophan. Fields, in order: J gene, V gene, clone size, D gene, CDR3 DNA, CDR3 protein. A D gene is named only where the DNA matches it firmly. The size of a clone is reported for some rows only, either as once, few or many, or as a class for expanded clones.

j_gene: TRBJ1-6
v_gene: TRBV20-1
abundance: -
d_gene: TRBD1
CDR3nt: TGCAGTGCTAGTCAGGGGGGCGTTTCACCCCTCCACTTT
CDR3aa: CSASQGGVSPLHF

j_gene: TRBJ1-2
v_gene: TRBV28
abundance: -
d_gene: -
CDR3nt: TGTGCCAGCAGTTTAGCAGCATATGGCTACACCTTC
CDR3aa: CASSLAAYGYTF

j_gene: TRBJ2-7
v_gene: TRBV11-2
abundance: -
d_gene: TRBD2
CDR3nt: TGTGCCAGCAGCTCGGTGAAGCGGGGGGCCTACGAGCAGTACTTC
CDR3aa: CASSSVKRGAYEQYF

j_gene: TRBJ2-1
v_gene: TRBV11-1
abundance: few
d_gene: TRBD1
CDR3nt: TGTGCCAGCTCCCGGGACAGGGGAGCGGGGCCCCCGGGCCCCTACAATGAGCAGTTCTTC
CDR3aa: CASSRDRGAGPPGPYNEQFF

j_gene: TRBJ2-7
v_gene: TRBV19
abundance: -
d_gene: -
CDR3nt: TGTGCCAGTAGTTCGACAGTTTACTACGAGCAGTACTTC
CDR3aa: CASSSTVYYEQYF

j_gene: TRBJ2-7
v_gene: TRBV5-1
abundance: -
d_gene: TRBD2
CDR3nt: TGCGCCAGCAGCCCGAGGGGAGCGGGAGGTTCCTACGAGCAGTACTTC
CDR3aa: CASSPRGAGGSYEQYF

j_gene: TRBJ1-1
v_gene: TRBV7-8
abundance: few
d_gene: -
CDR3nt: TGTGCCAGCAGCTTAGGTGGGGTCATGAACACTGAAGCTTTCTTT
CDR3aa: CASSLGGVMNTEAFF

j_gene: TRBJ1-1
v_gene: TRBV5-1
abundance: many
d_gene: -
CDR3nt: TGCGCCAGCTCCGGGACACACACTGAAGCTTTCTTT
CDR3aa: CASSGTHTEAFF

j_gene: TRBJ1-2
v_gene: TRBV7-2
abundance: -
d_gene: TRBD1
CDR3nt: TGTGCCAGCACCCCAGGGGGCAAGGGGTATGGCTACACCTTC
CDR3aa: CASTPGGKGYGYTF

j_gene: TRBJ2-7
v_gene: TRBV11-2
abundance: -
d_gene: TRBD2
CDR3nt: TGTGCCAGCAGCTTAGGACTAGCGTTAGTTATTGGGGGCTCCTACGAGCAGTACTTC
CDR3aa: CASSLGLALVIGGSYEQYF

j_gene: TRBJ1-1
v_gene: TRBV29-1
abundance: few
d_gene: -
CDR3nt: TGCAGCGTTGCTCCAAGGGCGGCGGGGCCCGAAGCTTTCTTT
CDR3aa: CSVAPRAAGPEAFF

j_gene: TRBJ1-1
v_gene: TRBV6-5
abundance: -
d_gene: -
CDR3nt: TGTGCCAGCAGTTACTCGTCGAAAGGAGGCACTGAAGCTTTCTTT
CDR3aa: CASSYSSKGGTEAFF

j_gene: TRBJ1-2
v_gene: TRBV5-6
abundance: -
d_gene: -
CDR3nt: TGTGCCAGCAGCTTGGAGGCTCATGGCTACACCTTC
CDR3aa: CASSLEAHGYTF

j_gene: TRBJ1-4
v_gene: TRBV29-1
abundance: many
d_gene: -
CDR3nt: TGCAGCGTTGTTGGCGGTAATGAAAAACTGTTTTTT
CDR3aa: CSVVGGNEKLFF

j_gene: TRBJ1-1
v_gene: TRBV7-2
abundance: many
d_gene: -
CDR3nt: TGTGCCAGCAGCTTGGACCGTGTGAACACTGAAGCTTTCTTT
CDR3aa: CASSLDRVNTEAFF

j_gene: TRBJ2-1
v_gene: TRBV21-1
abundance: few
d_gene: -
CDR3nt: TGTGCCAGCAGCAAAGCAAGGACTAGCGGGAGCCATGAGCAGTTCTTC
CDR3aa: CASSKARTSGSHEQFF

j_gene: TRBJ1-5
v_gene: TRBV6-2/TRBV6-3
abundance: many
d_gene: TRBD1
CDR3nt: TGTGCCAGCAGTTACCGATATAGGGGGCGAGATCAGCCCCAGCATTTT
CDR3aa: CASSYRYRGRDQPQHF

j_gene: TRBJ1-6
v_gene: TRBV7-2
abundance: -
d_gene: -
CDR3nt: TGTGCCAGCAGCTTAGAACAAGGGGATTCACCCCTCCACTTT
CDR3aa: CASSLEQGDSPLHF

j_gene: TRBJ2-2
v_gene: TRBV5-1
abundance: few
d_gene: TRBD1
CDR3nt: TGCGCCAGCAGCCCCAGGGGGCCCTACACCGGGGAGCTGTTTTTT
CDR3aa: CASSPRGPYTGELFF

j_gene: TRBJ2-5
v_gene: TRBV2
abundance: few
d_gene: TRBD2
CDR3nt: TGTGCCAGCACCACGAGGGGAGGGGTAGAGACCCAGTACTTC
CDR3aa: CASTTRGGVETQYF

j_gene: TRBJ1-2
v_gene: TRBV9
abundance: -
d_gene: -
CDR3nt: TGTGCCAGCAGCGTAGGCCAGGGCGGATGGGGCTACACCTTC
CDR3aa: CASSVGQGGWGYTF

j_gene: TRBJ1-1
v_gene: TRBV29-1
abundance: -
d_gene: TRBD1
CDR3nt: TGCAGCGCCAAAGGGGGCAGGGAGAACACTGAAGCTTTCTTT
CDR3aa: CSAKGGRENTEAFF

j_gene: TRBJ1-2
v_gene: TRBV6-2/TRBV6-3
abundance: -
d_gene: -
CDR3nt: TGTGCCAGCAGTTACACCTATCGCTACACCTTC
CDR3aa: CASSYTYRYTF

j_gene: TRBJ1-3
v_gene: TRBV10-3
abundance: -
d_gene: TRBD1
CDR3nt: TGTGCCATCGGGGCTCGTTACGGACAGGCCGCCTCTGGAAACACCATATATTTT
CDR3aa: CAIGARYGQAASGNTIYF

j_gene: TRBJ2-4
v_gene: TRBV19
abundance: -
d_gene: TRBD2
CDR3nt: TGTGCCAGTACCCCCACGGGAGGGGAGGCCAAAAACATTCAGTACTTC
CDR3aa: CASTPTGGEAKNIQYF

j_gene: TRBJ1-2
v_gene: TRBV7-2
abundance: many
d_gene: TRBD1
CDR3nt: TGTGCCAGCAGCGAGACAGGGGCCTGGGATGGCTACACCTTC
CDR3aa: CASSETGAWDGYTF

j_gene: TRBJ1-5
v_gene: TRBV6-1
abundance: -
d_gene: -
CDR3nt: TGTGCCAGCACCCGTGGGGCCGGGGGCAATCAGCCCCAGCATTTT
CDR3aa: CASTRGAGGNQPQHF

j_gene: TRBJ1-1
v_gene: TRBV27
abundance: many
d_gene: -
CDR3nt: TGTGCCAGCAGTTTATCGAGGATTTCTGAAGCTTTCTTT
CDR3aa: CASSLSRISEAFF

j_gene: TRBJ2-3
v_gene: TRBV4-1
abundance: -
d_gene: -
CDR3nt: TGCGCCAGCAGCCACGAATGGGCTACAGATACGCAGTATTTT
CDR3aa: CASSHEWATDTQYF

j_gene: TRBJ1-1
v_gene: TRBV6-1
abundance: few
d_gene: TRBD1
CDR3nt: TGTGCCAGCAGTGAACAGGGGGCGAACACTGAAGCTTTCTTT
CDR3aa: CASSEQGANTEAFF

j_gene: TRBJ1-5
v_gene: TRBV5-6
abundance: -
d_gene: TRBD1
CDR3nt: TGTGCCAGCAGCTATAGAATGGGACAGGGTTATCAGCCCCAGCATTTT
CDR3aa: CASSYRMGQGYQPQHF

j_gene: TRBJ1-2
v_gene: TRBV20-1
abundance: -
d_gene: -
CDR3nt: TGCAGTGCTAGCCCCATTTCACCGGACCACTATGGCTACACCTTC
CDR3aa: CSASPISPDHYGYTF

j_gene: TRBJ2-5
v_gene: TRBV15
abundance: -
d_gene: TRBD1
CDR3nt: TGTGCCACCAGCAGCTCAGGGGGCGCGGGGGAGACCCAGTACTTC
CDR3aa: CATSSSGGAGETQYF

j_gene: TRBJ2-5
v_gene: TRBV5-1
abundance: few
d_gene: TRBD1
CDR3nt: TGCGCCAGCAGCAACACAGGGGGCCCTCAGTACTTC
CDR3aa: CASSNTGGPQYF

j_gene: TRBJ2-2
v_gene: TRBV10-3
abundance: few
d_gene: -
CDR3nt: TGTGCCATCAGTTTGGACGGTTCTGGGGAGCTGTTTTTT
CDR3aa: CAISLDGSGELFF

j_gene: TRBJ2-3
v_gene: TRBV28
abundance: -
d_gene: -
CDR3nt: TGTGCCAGCAGGGCACTAGCCCTCACAGATACGCAGTATTTT
CDR3aa: CASRALALTDTQYF

j_gene: TRBJ1-1
v_gene: TRBV27
abundance: -
d_gene: TRBD1
CDR3nt: TGTGCCAGCATTCCGGACAGGGGGCGGGCCACTGAAGCTTTCTTT
CDR3aa: CASIPDRGRATEAFF

j_gene: TRBJ1-2
v_gene: TRBV28
abundance: few
d_gene: -
CDR3nt: TGTGCCAGCAGTCCCCCTGTGTCAACCGGCTACACCTTC
CDR3aa: CASSPPVSTGYTF

j_gene: TRBJ2-4
v_gene: TRBV29-1
abundance: -
d_gene: TRBD1
CDR3nt: TGCAGCGTGATGACAGGGGTGAACATTCAGTACTTC
CDR3aa: CSVMTGVNIQYF

j_gene: TRBJ1-2
v_gene: TRBV6-2/TRBV6-3
abundance: -
d_gene: -
CDR3nt: TGTGCCAGCAGTTACTCTCTGTGCTACACCTTC
CDR3aa: CASSYSLCYTF

j_gene: TRBJ1-1
v_gene: TRBV5-4
abundance: many
d_gene: -
CDR3nt: TGTGCCAGCAGCATCCAGGGGCTTCCGAACACTGAAGCTTTCTTT
CDR3aa: CASSIQGLPNTEAFF

j_gene: TRBJ2-3
v_gene: TRBV4-3
abundance: -
d_gene: -
CDR3nt: TGCGCCAGCAGCGCACGGGACTCCCAGCAGGATACGCAGTATTTT
CDR3aa: CASSARDSQQDTQYF

j_gene: TRBJ1-4
v_gene: TRBV7-9
abundance: -
d_gene: -
CDR3nt: TGTGCCAGCAGCCACGATTCCCGGGAAAAACTGTTTTTT
CDR3aa: CASSHDSREKLFF

j_gene: TRBJ2-7
v_gene: TRBV4-1
abundance: -
d_gene: -
CDR3nt: TGCGCCAGCAGCCAAGTGACAGGACACCGACTCTCCTACGAGCAGTACTTC
CDR3aa: CASSQVTGHRLSYEQYF

j_gene: TRBJ2-1
v_gene: TRBV10-3
abundance: -
d_gene: TRBD2
CDR3nt: TGTGCCATCAGTACTAGCGGGAGCGACAATGAGCAGTTCTTC
CDR3aa: CAISTSGSDNEQFF

j_gene: TRBJ2-5
v_gene: TRBV20-1
abundance: few
d_gene: TRBD2
CDR3nt: TGCAGTTCTATTTCGAGACTAGCGGGAGCTAGGGAGACCCAGTACTTC
CDR3aa: CSSISRLAGARETQYF

j_gene: TRBJ1-2
v_gene: TRBV11-2
abundance: few
d_gene: -
CDR3nt: TGTGCCAGCAGCTTAGGATGGCAGGCGACGCGCAGCCTAGCTAACTATGGCTACACCTTC
CDR3aa: CASSLGWQATRSLANYGYTF

j_gene: TRBJ2-2
v_gene: TRBV3-1
abundance: few
d_gene: -
CDR3nt: TGTGCCAGCAGCCGGTACACCGGGGAGCTGTTTTTT
CDR3aa: CASSRYTGELFF

j_gene: TRBJ2-5
v_gene: TRBV4-3
abundance: -
d_gene: -
CDR3nt: TGCGCCAGCAGCCAAGATTGGGCGGACCAAGAGACCCAGTACTTC
CDR3aa: CASSQDWADQETQYF

j_gene: TRBJ2-7
v_gene: TRBV29-1
abundance: -
d_gene: TRBD1
CDR3nt: TGCAGCGCATTAGGACAGGGCATTTACGAGCAGTACTTC
CDR3aa: CSALGQGIYEQYF

j_gene: TRBJ2-1
v_gene: TRBV10-3
abundance: few
d_gene: -
CDR3nt: TGTGCCATCAGTGAGTCCCTAGCGCCCAATGAGCAGTTCTTC
CDR3aa: CAISESLAPNEQFF